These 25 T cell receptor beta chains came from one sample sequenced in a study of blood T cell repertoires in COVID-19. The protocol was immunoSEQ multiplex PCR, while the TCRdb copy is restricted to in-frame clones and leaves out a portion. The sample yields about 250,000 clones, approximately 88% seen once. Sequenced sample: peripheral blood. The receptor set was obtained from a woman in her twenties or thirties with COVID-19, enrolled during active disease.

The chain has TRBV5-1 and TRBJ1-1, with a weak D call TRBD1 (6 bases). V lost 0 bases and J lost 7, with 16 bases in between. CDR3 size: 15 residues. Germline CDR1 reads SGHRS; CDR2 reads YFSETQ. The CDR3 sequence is CASSLEGTGRDEAFF. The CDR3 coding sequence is TGCGCCAGCAGCTTGGAGGGAACAGGGCGTGATGAAGCTTTCTTT.

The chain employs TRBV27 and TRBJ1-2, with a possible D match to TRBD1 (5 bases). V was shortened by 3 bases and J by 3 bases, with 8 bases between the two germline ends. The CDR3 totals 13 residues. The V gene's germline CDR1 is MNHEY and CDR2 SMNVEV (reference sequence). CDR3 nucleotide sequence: TGTGCCAGCAGTTTGAGACAGTACTATGGCTACACCTTC. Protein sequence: CASSLRQYYGYTF.

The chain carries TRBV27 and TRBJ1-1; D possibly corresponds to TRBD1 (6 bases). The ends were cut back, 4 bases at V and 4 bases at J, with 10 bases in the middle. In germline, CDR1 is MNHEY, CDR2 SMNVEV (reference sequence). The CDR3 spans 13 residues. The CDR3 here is CASSSTGTTEAFF. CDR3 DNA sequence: TGTGCCAGCAGTTCCACAGGGACCACTGAAGCTTTCTTT.

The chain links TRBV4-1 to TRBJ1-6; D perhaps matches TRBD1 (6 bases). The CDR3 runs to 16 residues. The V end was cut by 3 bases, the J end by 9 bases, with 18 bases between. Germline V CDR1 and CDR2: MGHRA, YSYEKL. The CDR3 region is CASSHPGGGRSSPLHF. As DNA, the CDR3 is TGCGCCAGCAGCCATCCCGGGGGGGGGCGTAGTTCACCCCTCCACTTT.

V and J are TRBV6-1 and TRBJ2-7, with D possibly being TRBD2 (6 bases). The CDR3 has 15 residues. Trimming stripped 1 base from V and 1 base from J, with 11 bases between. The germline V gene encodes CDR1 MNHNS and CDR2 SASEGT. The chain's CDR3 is CASSEVDGSSYEQYV. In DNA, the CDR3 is TGTGCCAGCAGTGAAGTTGACGGGAGTTCCTACGAGCAGTACGTC.

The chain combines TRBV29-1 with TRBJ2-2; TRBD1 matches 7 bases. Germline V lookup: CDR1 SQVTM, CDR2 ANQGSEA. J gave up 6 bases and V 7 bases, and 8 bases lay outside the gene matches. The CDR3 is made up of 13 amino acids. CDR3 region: CSAIYQGAGELFF. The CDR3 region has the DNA TGCAGCGCTATCTATCAGGGGGCCGGGGAGCTGTTTTTT.

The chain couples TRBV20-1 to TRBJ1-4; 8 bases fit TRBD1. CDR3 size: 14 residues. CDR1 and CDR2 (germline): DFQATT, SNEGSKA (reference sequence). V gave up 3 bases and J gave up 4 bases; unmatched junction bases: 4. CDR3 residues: CSASSGGRNEKLFF. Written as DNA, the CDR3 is TGCAGTGCTAGTTCAGGGGGCCGTAATGAAAAACTGTTTTTT.

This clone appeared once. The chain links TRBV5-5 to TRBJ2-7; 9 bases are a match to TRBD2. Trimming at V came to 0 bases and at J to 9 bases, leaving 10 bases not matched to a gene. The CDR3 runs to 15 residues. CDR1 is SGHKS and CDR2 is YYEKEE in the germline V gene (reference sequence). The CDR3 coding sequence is TGTGCCAGCAGCTTGGATGGGGCTAGCGGGATTGTGCAGTACGTC. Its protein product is CASSLDGASGIVQYV.

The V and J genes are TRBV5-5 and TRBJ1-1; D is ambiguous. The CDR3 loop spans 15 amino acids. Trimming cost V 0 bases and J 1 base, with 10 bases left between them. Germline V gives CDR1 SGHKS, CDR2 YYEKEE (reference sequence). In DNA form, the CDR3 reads TGTGCCAGCAGCTTGGTGGGAGGCGGGAACACTGAAGCTTTCTTT. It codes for CASSLVGGGNTEAFF. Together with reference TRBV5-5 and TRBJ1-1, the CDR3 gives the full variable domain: DAGVTQSPTHLIKTRGQQVTLRCSPISGHKSVSWYQQVLGQGPQFIFQYYEKEERGRGNFPDRFSARQFPNYSSELNVNALLLGDSALYLCASSLVGGGNTEAFFGQGTRLTVV.

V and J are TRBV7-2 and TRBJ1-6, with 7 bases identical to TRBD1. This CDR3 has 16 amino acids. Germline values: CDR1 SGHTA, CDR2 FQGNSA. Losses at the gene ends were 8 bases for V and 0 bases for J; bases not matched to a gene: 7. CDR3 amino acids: CASRRTGSSYNSPLHF. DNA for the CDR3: TGTGCCAGCCGACGGACAGGAAGCTCCTATAATTCACCCCTCCACTTT.

CDR3 in amino acids: CASSSLDRGWNQPQHF. The CDR3 coding sequence is TGTGCCAGTAGTAGCTTGGACAGGGGTTGGAATCAGCCCCAGCATTTT. This chain uses TRBV19 with TRBJ1-5, with 9 bases matching TRBD1. The CDR3 sequence is 16 residues long. Trimming took 4 bases from V and 4 from J; bases not matched to a gene: 8. Germline values: CDR1 LNHDA, CDR2 SQIVND (reference sequence).

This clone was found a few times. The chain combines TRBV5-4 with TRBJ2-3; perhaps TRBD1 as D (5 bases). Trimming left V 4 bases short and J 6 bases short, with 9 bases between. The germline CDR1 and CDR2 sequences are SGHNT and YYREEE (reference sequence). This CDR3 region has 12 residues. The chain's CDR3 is CASSLGADTQYF. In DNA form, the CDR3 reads TGTGCCAGCAGCCTAGGGGCCGATACGCAGTATTTT.

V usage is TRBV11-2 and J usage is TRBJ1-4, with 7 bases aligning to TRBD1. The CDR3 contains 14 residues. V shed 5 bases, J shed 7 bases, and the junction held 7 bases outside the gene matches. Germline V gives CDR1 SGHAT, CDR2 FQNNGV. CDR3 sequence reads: CASSPGTDPEKLFF. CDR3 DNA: TGTGCCAGCAGCCCCGGGACAGACCCTGAAAAACTGTTTTTT.

CDR3 region: CASSRGQASTNEKLFF. The CDR3 nucleotides read TGTGCCAGCTCACGGGGACAGGCTTCAACTAATGAAAAACTGTTTTTT. V usage is TRBV18 and J usage is TRBJ1-4, with 8 nucleotides matching TRBD1. V shed 4 bases, J shed 0 bases, and the junction held 4 bases outside the gene matches. The CDR3 has 16 amino acids. Germline assignment: CDR1 KGHSH and CDR2 LQKENI. Full variable domain (missing parts from reference TRBV18 and TRBJ1-4): NAGVMQNPRHLVRRRGQEARLRCSPMKGHSHVYWYRQLPEEGLKFMVYLQKENIIDESGMPKERFSAEFPKEGPSILRIQQVVRGDSAAYFCASSRGQASTNEKLFFGSGTQLSVL.

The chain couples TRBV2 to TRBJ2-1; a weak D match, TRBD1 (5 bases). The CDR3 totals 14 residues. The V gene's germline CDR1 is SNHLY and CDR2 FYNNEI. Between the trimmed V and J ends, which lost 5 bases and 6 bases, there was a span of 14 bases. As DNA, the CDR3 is TGTGCCAGCAGTTCACTCCAGGGTTCCAATGAGCAGTTCTTC. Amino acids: CASSSLQGSNEQFF.

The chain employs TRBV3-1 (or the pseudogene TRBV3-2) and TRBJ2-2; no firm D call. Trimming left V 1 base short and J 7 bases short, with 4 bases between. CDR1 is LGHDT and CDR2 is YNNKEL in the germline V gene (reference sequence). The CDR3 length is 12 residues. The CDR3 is CASSQVHGELFF. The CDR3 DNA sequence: TGTGCCAGCAGCCAAGTTCACGGGGAGCTGTTTTTT.

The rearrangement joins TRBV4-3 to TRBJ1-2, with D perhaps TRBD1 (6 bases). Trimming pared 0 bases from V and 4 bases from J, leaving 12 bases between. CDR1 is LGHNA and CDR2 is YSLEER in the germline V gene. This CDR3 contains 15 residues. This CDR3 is CASSQDLSRGYGYTF. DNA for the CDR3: TGCGCCAGCAGCCAAGATCTGAGCAGGGGCTATGGCTACACCTTC.

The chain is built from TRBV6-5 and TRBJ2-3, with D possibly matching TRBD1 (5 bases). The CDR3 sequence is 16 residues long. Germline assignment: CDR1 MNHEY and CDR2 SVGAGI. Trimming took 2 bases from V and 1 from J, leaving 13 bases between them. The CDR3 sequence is CASSYNPSRGTDTQYF. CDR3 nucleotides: TGTGCCAGCAGTTACAACCCCTCCAGGGGCACAGATACGCAGTATTTT.

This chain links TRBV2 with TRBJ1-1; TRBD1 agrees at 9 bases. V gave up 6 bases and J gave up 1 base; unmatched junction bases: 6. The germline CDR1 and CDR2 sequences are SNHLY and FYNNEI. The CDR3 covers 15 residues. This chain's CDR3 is CASRALGQGNTEAFF. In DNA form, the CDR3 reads TGTGCCAGCAGAGCCCTGGGACAGGGGAACACTGAAGCTTTCTTT.

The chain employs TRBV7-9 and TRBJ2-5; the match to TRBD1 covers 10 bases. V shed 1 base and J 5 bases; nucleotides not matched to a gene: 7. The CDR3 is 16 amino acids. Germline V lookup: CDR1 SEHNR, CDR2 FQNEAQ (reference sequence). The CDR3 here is CASSLGWTGGKETQYF. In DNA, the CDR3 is TGTGCCAGCAGCTTAGGGTGGACAGGGGGGAAGGAGACCCAGTACTTC.

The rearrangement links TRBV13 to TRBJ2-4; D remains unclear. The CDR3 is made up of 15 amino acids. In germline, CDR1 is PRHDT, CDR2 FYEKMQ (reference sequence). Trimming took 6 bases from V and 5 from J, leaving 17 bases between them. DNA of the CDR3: TGTGCCAGCAGTCAAATCGACACTCCCGAAAACATTCAGTACTTC. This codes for CASSQIDTPENIQYF.

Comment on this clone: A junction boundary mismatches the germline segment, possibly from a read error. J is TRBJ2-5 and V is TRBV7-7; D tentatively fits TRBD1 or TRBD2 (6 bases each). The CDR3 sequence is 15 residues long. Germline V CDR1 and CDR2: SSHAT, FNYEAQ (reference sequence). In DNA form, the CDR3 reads TGTGCTAGCAGCTTAGGGGGGCAGGGAAGAGAGACCCAGTACTTC. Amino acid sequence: CASSLGGQGRETQYF. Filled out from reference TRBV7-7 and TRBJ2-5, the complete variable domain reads GAGVSQSPRYKVTKRGQDVTLRCDPISSHATLYWYQQALGQGPEFLTYFNYEAQPDKSGLPSDRFSAERPEGSISTLTIQRTEQRDSAMYRCASSLGGQGRETQYFGPGTRLLVL.

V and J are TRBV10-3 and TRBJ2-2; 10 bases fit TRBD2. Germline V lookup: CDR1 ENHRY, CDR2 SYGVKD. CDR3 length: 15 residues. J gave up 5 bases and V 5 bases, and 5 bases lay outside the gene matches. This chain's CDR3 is CAISLLAGRTGELFF. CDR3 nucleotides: TGTGCCATCAGTTTACTAGCGGGGAGGACCGGGGAGCTGTTTTTT.

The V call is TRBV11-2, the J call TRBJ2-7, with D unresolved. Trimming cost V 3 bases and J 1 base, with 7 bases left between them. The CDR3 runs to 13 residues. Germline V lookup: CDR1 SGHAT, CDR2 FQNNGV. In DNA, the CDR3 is TGTGCCAGCAGCTTTGGCCAGTCCTACGAGCAGTACTTC. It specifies CASSFGQSYEQYF.

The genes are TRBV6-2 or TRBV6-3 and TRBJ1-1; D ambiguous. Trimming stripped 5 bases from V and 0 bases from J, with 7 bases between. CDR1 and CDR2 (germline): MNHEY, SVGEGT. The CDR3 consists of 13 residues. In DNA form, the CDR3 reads TGTGCCAGCAGTAACGGGGTGAACACTGAAGCTTTCTTT. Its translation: CASSNGVNTEAFF.